These 2 T cell receptor beta chains came from one sample sequenced in a study of blood T cell repertoires in COVID-19. TCRdb's copy holds only in-frame clones and misses some; the assay was immunoSEQ multiplex PCR. The repertoire holds about 130,000 clones, about four fifths seen once, with around 20% in the top ten. Sequenced material: peripheral blood. All receptors derive from a man at least 80 years old with acute or convalescent COVID-19.

The CDR3, as DNA: TGTGCCAGCTTAGGGGGGGCATCGAACACTGAAGCTTTCTTT. The encoded protein is CASLGGASNTEAFF. This chain uses TRBV7-9 with TRBJ1-1, with a possible D match to TRBD1 (6 bases). Germline loops: CDR1 SEHNR, CDR2 FQNEAQ (reference sequence). The CDR3 length is 14 residues. The germline V and J ends were trimmed by 8 bases and 1 base, with 14 bases remaining between them.

The J gene is TRBJ2-3, the V gene TRBV12-3 or TRBV12-4; D uncertain. V was cut by 3 bases and J by 4 bases, with 5 bases left in between. The CDR3 has 12 residues. The CDR3 region is CASSFPADTQYF. The CDR3, as DNA: TGTGCCAGCAGTTTTCCCGCAGATACGCAGTATTTT.